The 17 T cell receptor beta chains reported below all come from one sample, sequenced in a study of PD-1 blockade in classical Hodgkin lymphoma. Each and every patient relapsed after autologous stem cell transplantation, and patients got differing brentuximab vedotin exposure. The repertoire was sequenced with immunoSEQ multiplex PCR; TCRdb's copy has only in-frame clones and lacks some. The sample lists about 100,000 clones, around 89% occurring once. The source was peripheral blood mononuclear cells (PBMCs), collected before the second cycle of nivolumab. Source of these receptors: a human donor with classical Hodgkin lymphoma.

This clone has just one count. This rearrangement joins TRBV5-8 to TRBJ2-7, with D possibly being TRBD2 (8 bases). Germline-derived CDR1 and CDR2 are SGHTS and YDEGEE. Between the trimmed V and J ends, which lost 4 bases and 5 bases, there was a span of 31 bases. The CDR3 is made up of 19 amino acids. CDR3 sequence (DNA): TGTGCCAGCAGCGGCGGGAGGTATGGGCGTGGGACAGCAGTCCACGAGCAGTACTTC. This encodes CASSGGRYGRGTAVHEQYF.

V and J are TRBV15 and TRBJ2-3; weak D call: TRBD2 (6 bases). CDR3 length equals 16 residues. Germline V lookup: CDR1 LNHNV, CDR2 YYDKDF (reference sequence). The V end lost 3 bases, the J end lost 3 bases, and 16 bases lay between the germline ends. The CDR3 sequence: CATSRVLGGWTDTQYF. For the CDR3, the DNA is TGTGCCACCAGCAGGGTGTTGGGAGGTTGGACAGATACGCAGTATTTT.

This chain connects TRBV5-6 to TRBJ2-5; 7 positions agree with TRBD1. The DNA end is more similar to TRBJ2-7, so the J call may be wrong. Germline CDR1 and CDR2: SGHDT and YYEEEE. The CDR3 sequence is 15 residues long. This CDR3 reads CASSSRTGAAYEQYF. CDR3 DNA: TGTGCCAGCAGCAGCAGGACAGGCGCAGCATACGAGCAGTACTTC.

The chain recombines TRBV7-8 with TRBJ2-7; tentative D call: TRBD1 (6 bases). Trimming removed 3 bases at V and 5 bases at J, with 11 bases between. The CDR3 is 13 amino acids. CDR1 is SGHVS, CDR2 FQNEAQ, per germline. The CDR3 DNA reads as TGTGCCAGCAGCTTTACCTACAGGGACGAGCAGTACTTC. Amino acid sequence: CASSFTYRDEQYF. Based on the CDR3 plus reference TRBV7-8 and TRBJ2-7, the full variable domain is GAGVSQSPRYKVAKRGQDVALRCDPISGHVSLFWYQQALGQGPEFLTYFQNEAQLDKSGLPSDRFFAERPEGSVSTLKIQRTQQEDSAVYLCASSFTYRDEQYFGPGTRLTVT.

As concerns this clone: The junction shows a germline mismatch at one end, possibly a read error. J is TRBJ1-4 and V is TRBV5-4; D remains ambiguous. Per the germline V gene, CDR1 is SGHNT and CDR2 is YYREEE (reference sequence). CDR3 length equals 13 residues. In nucleotides, the CDR3 is TGCGCCAGCAGCGACCAGACTAATGAAAAACTGTTTTTT. Translation: CASSDQTNEKLFF.

This clone was detected a few times. The chain recombines TRBV7-2 with TRBJ1-4, with 7 bases aligning to TRBD1. Germline V lookup: CDR1 SGHTA, CDR2 FQGNSA. CDR3 length: 15 residues. V dropped 1 base and J dropped 6; count of bases not matched to a gene: 5. The CDR3 nucleotides are TGTGCCAGCAGCTTAGGAGGGCAGGGGGATGAAAAACTGTTTTTT. Translating it yields CASSLGGQGDEKLFF.

V and J are TRBV6-1 and TRBJ1-1; tentatively, D is TRBD1 (6 bases). CDR3 length equals 12 residues. Germline CDR1 is MNHNS and CDR2 is SASEGT. Trimming shortened V by 6 bases and J by 6 bases, and 11 bases separated the two germline ends. The chain's CDR3 is CASSQQGAEAFF. CDR3 sequence (DNA): TGTGCCAGCAGCCAACAGGGCGCTGAAGCTTTCTTT.

This chain connects TRBV6-5 to TRBJ2-3, with D unclear. This CDR3 is built from 12 residues. The V end was cut by 6 bases, the J end by 2 bases, with 6 bases between. The V gene's germline CDR1 is MNHEY and CDR2 SVGAGI. The CDR3 DNA follows: TGTGCCAGCAGGCCGGACACAGATACGCAGTATTTT. Translated: CASRPDTDTQYF.

A single count supports this clone. The J gene is TRBJ2-4, the V gene TRBV5-1; possibly TRBD1 or TRBD2 for D (5 bases each). The germline V gene has CDR1 SGHRS and CDR2 YFSETQ. The CDR3 covers 13 residues. V lost 4 bases to trimming and J lost 6 bases, with 11 bases between them. In nucleotides, the CDR3 is TGCGCCAGCAGCCTTGACAGCGGAAACATTCAGTACTTC. Amino acids: CASSLDSGNIQYF.

This chain joins TRBV30 and TRBJ2-5; 7 positions agree with TRBD1. The length of the CDR3 is 13 residues. The germline CDR1 and CDR2 sequences are GTSNPN and SVGIG (reference sequence). V gave up 6 bases and J gave up 4 bases; unmatched junction bases: 8. Here the CDR3 reads CACGTAPIETQYF. In nucleotides, the CDR3 is TGTGCCTGCGGGACAGCTCCGATAGAGACCCAGTACTTC. Combining the CDR3 with reference TRBV30 and TRBJ2-5 gives the whole variable domain SQTIHQWPATLVQPVGSPLSLECTVEGTSNPNLYWYRQAAGRGLQLLFYSVGIGQISSEVPQNLSASRPQDRQFILSSKKLLLSDSGFYLCACGTAPIETQYFGPGTRLLVL.

This chain connects TRBV2 to TRBJ1-6; perhaps TRBD1 as D (6 bases). This CDR3 comprises 14 residues. Germline V gene lookup returns CDR1 SNHLY and CDR2 FYNNEI. V shed 5 bases and J shed 6 bases, with 11 bases lying between them. The CDR3, as DNA: TGTGCCAGCAGTCAGGGGTTTCCTAATTCACCCCTCCACTTT. As protein: CASSQGFPNSPLHF. Supplemented by reference TRBV2 and TRBJ1-6, the full variable domain reads EPEVTQTPSHQVTQMGQEVILRCVPISNHLYFYWYRQILGQKVEFLVSFYNNEISEKSEIFDDQFSVERPDGSNFTLKIRSTKLEDSAMYFCASSQGFPNSPLHFGNGTRLTVT.

This sequence joins TRBV5-1 and TRBJ1-5; maybe TRBD1 (6 bases). The CDR3 loop spans 14 amino acids. V was clipped by 4 bases and J by 2 bases, with 10 bases between them. Germline CDR1 SGHRS, CDR2 YFSETQ. The CDR3 sequence: CASSRTGRNQPQHF. The CDR3 region has the DNA TGCGCCAGCAGCAGAACAGGGCGCAATCAGCCCCAGCATTTT.

The chain carries TRBV15 and TRBJ1-5, with D tentatively TRBD1 (6 bases). V was pared by 11 bases and J by 3 bases, with 14 bases between. CDR1 LNHNV and CDR2 YYDKDF come from the germline V gene (reference sequence). This CDR3 is built from 13 residues. The CDR3 sequence: CAAGQGVNQPQHF. CDR3 DNA: TGTGCCGCGGGACAAGGGGTCAATCAGCCCCAGCATTTT.

The chain is built from TRBV6-1 and TRBJ1-2; no reliable D call. The CDR3 has 14 residues. Per the germline V gene, CDR1 is MNHNS and CDR2 is SASEGT. Trimming pared 6 bases from V and 1 base from J, leaving 12 bases between. The CDR3 loop is CASRTSTYNYGYTF. In DNA, the CDR3 is TGTGCCAGCAGGACCAGCACGTATAACTATGGCTACACCTTC.

CDR3 amino acids: CASSLAQPNEQFF. The CDR3, as DNA: TGCGCCAGCAGCTTGGCACAACCCAATGAGCAGTTCTTC. The chain couples TRBV5-1 to TRBJ2-1; D is undetermined. The CDR3 covers 13 residues. The germline CDR1 and CDR2 sequences are SGHRS and YFSETQ. The V end was cut by 0 bases, the J end by 6 bases, with 7 bases between.

The chain recombines TRBV30 with TRBJ2-5, with 11 nucleotides matching TRBD2. CDR3 length equals 14 residues. J lost 2 bases, V lost 4 bases, and 3 bases had no gene match. Germline lookup yields CDR1 GTSNPN and CDR2 SVGIG (reference sequence). The CDR3 reads CAWTSGGPQETQYF. In nucleotides, the CDR3 is TGTGCCTGGACTAGCGGGGGGCCGCAAGAGACCCAGTACTTC. The whole variable domain, filled in from reference TRBV30 and TRBJ2-5, reads SQTIHQWPATLVQPVGSPLSLECTVEGTSNPNLYWYRQAAGRGLQLLFYSVGIGQISSEVPQNLSASRPQDRQFILSSKKLLLSDSGFYLCAWTSGGPQETQYFGPGTRLLVL.

The gene calls are TRBV4-1 and TRBJ2-1; the D is unclear. The germline CDR1 and CDR2 sequences are MGHRA and YSYEKL. V was trimmed by 0 bases and J by 0 bases, leaving 6 bases between them. This CDR3 spans 15 amino acids. CDR3 residues: CASSQEQSSYNEQFF. CDR3 sequence (DNA): TGCGCCAGCAGCCAAGAACAGAGCTCCTACAATGAGCAGTTCTTC.